Sequencing of this T cell receptor (beta chain) was carried out in a study of regulatory T cells in long-lasting Graves disease (dated by TCRdb to the early 2020s). Broadly, across the study: Patients with newly diagnosed Graves' disease had been on antithyroid drugs for under 3 months. A total of about 33 samples underwent TCR sequencing, from roughly 13 patients with persistent Graves' disease and approximately 20 patients with newly diagnosed Graves' disease. Peripheral blood TCR sequencing and RNA sequencing compared persistent Graves' disease patients with newly diagnosed Graves' disease patients. The study was registered as a clinical trial and conducted in China.

What the study reported, not specific to this receptor: Persistent patients shared more public clonotypes among themselves (over 2,500) than newly diagnosed patients did (roughly 910). The authors noted that the small sample size was a limitation that may lower accuracy. Sequencing and analysis were restricted to the TCR beta chain. Peripheral blood alone was examined, since thyroid tissue, which constituted the primary lesion, could not be accessed. Persistent disease showed preferential use of TRBV28, TRBJ1-2 and TRBJ2-5, whereas newly diagnosed disease favored TRBV20-1 and TRBJ2-1. Lower TCR Shannon entropy and fewer highly expanded clones were observed in persistent Graves' disease patients than in newly diagnosed patients, which suggested clonal expansion.

The V end gives up 4 bases and the J end 8 bases, leaving 6 bases in the junction not matched to a gene. Counted from cysteine to phenylalanine, this CDR3 has 13 amino acids. The entry retains the CDR3 DNA only, 39 bases that are in frame from base 1. According to the germline V gene (reference sequence), CDR1 reads MNHEY and CDR2 reads SMNVEV. Libraries were made using multiplex PCR. Sequencer: Illumina HiSeq 4000. CDR3 regions were amplified by Arm-PCR with iRepertoire HTBI primers to construct TCR beta libraries. PCR products were gel purified before sequencing. For the original study's pipeline: Gene usage analysis of CDR3 amino acid clonotypes used the approximately 62 TRBV and approximately 13 TRBJ segments found across samples. COPE and FqMerger were used to merge filtered high-quality paired reads into contigs. Contigs were aligned with BLAST to IMGT TRBV, TRBD and TRBJ reference genes, and CDR3 was defined per IMGT. Any clonotype with a frequency above 0.1% was counted as a highly expanded clone. Repertoire diversity was measured by Shannon entropy, and V-J evenness by the Gini coefficient. Public clonotypes were defined as clonotypes shared by more than one individual. The public reads were reprocessed in TCRdb via fastp at Q25 and MiXCR, keeping in-frame beta chains. CDR3 protein duplicates are merged, each entry listing the most common genes and DNA. TCRdb, not the original authors, processed these V and J calls. The sample table lists roughly 560,000 distinct CDR3 sequences, about 12% of them with a count of one. The ten largest clones represent 7.5% to 9% of the sample.

According to the study, the label for this sample's time point signals: newly diagnosed GD, antithyroid drugs for less than 3 months. For both TCR sequencing and RNA sequencing, RNA was extracted from PBMCs using TRIzol. The diagnosis of Graves' disease was made according to American Thyroid Association guidelines. Recruitment of patients was carried out at an endocrinology department in Xi'an, China. From each patient, about 9.7 milliliters of peripheral blood was collected into an EDTA anticoagulant tube. PBMCs were isolated by Ficoll Paque Plus density gradient separation without further T cell sorting. An Agilent 2100 Bioanalyzer and agarose gel were used to check RNA quality, while a NanoDrop 2000 measured RNA concentration. This clonotype was seen ten or more times. It has no known antigen specificity. Base qualities are not at hand, and no much larger clone is one base apart. These data were also filed under a second study, of T cells in Graves' hyperthyroidism and ophthalmopathy. The second study also describes: Graves' hyperthyroidism was defined as stable when no progression to ophthalmopathy occurred over 18 months of follow-up. The hyperthyroidism patients were between 18 and 65 years old and newly diagnosed, with a disease duration of less than 2 months. Any patient with an uncontrolled infection, another autoimmune disease, pregnancy or lactation was excluded. Diagnoses were based on clinical symptoms, serum thyroxine and TRAb, thyroid ultrasound and orbital computed tomography. The TCR CDR3 was subjected to a first round of RT-PCR using the HTBI primer set and the Qiagen OneStep RT-PCR kit. Most expanded thyroid clonotypes (frequency above 0.001) were also detected in blood, a finding suggesting that blood repertoires may reflect thyroid immune responses. A model built on a 13 V-J signature distinguished ophthalmopathy from stable hyperthyroidism, reaching 85% to 90% sensitivity and 81.08% specificity in cross-validation and 80%/75% in testing. During validation, the model predicted progression to ophthalmopathy a median of approximately six months ahead of onset, with 70.59% sensitivity and 72.22% specificity. To identify TCR V-J signatures that set the groups apart, the researchers used a discovery cohort of more than 95 patients, made up of 40 to 45 with Graves' ophthalmopathy and some 55 with stable Graves' hyperthyroidism. Prospective prediction of ophthalmopathy was tested in an independent validation cohort consisting of 18 to 20 hyperthyroidism patients and around 17 patients who later progressed to ophthalmopathy. The roughly 99 discovery patients were divided at random into training and test sets in a 7:3 ratio. The study also compared thyroid tissue and blood T-cell repertoires from a handful of Graves' hyperthyroidism patients. After blood sampling, hyperthyroidism patients were treated with methimazole at a starting dose of 30 mg daily, and ophthalmopathy patients were treated with high-dose intravenous methylprednisolone. Libraries were constructed in a second round of multiplex PCR, after which size selection and purification were carried out. Paired-end sequencing of the libraries was performed with 100 bp reads on an Illumina HiSeq2000. SOAPnuke was used to process the raw data, throwing out any read that contained adapters or uncalled bases, had a mean Phred below 15, or lacked an exact constant-primer or identifier match. High-quality paired reads were merged using COPE v1.2.5, and each unique nucleotide sequence was defined as a clonotype. MiTCR v1.1 was used to align clonotypes to the IMGT TRBV, TRBD and TRBJ reference segments. The analysis included only V-J combinations with a frequency above 0.0001, which together covered 99% to 99.2% of the repertoires. The TCS score was defined as F50 (clonal expansion) divided by E x V (chaos), with BLOSUM62-based TCRdist calculated between CDR3 peptides within each V-J. Welch's t-statistics and random forest reduced fewer than 600 V-J features to fewer than 15, which were used in a naive Bayes classifier (R e1071). No statistical method was used to set the sample size in advance, and investigators knew the group allocation. According to the paper, TCR Vbeta CDR3 sequencing was carried out on some 130 peripheral blood samples, which came from approximately 41 ophthalmopathy, 80 or so hyperthyroidism and approximately 17 progressor patients.

Here the chain combines TRBV27 and TRBJ1-2, with TRBD1 identical over 8 junction bases. Sequenced material: peripheral blood mononuclear cells (PBMCs), taken at new diagnosis, from a patient treated with antithyroid drugs. The receptor was derived from a young woman with Graves disease. Donor details come from another sample of the same person, matched by shared clones. The DNA sequence is given as TGTGCCAGCAGTTCGGACAGGGTGTTGGGCTACACCTTC. Its coded protein is CASSSDRVLGYTF.